The T cell receptor beta chain described here comes from a study of cytomegalovirus exposure and HLA in healthy donors. Whole-study results and caveats: Later on, analysis showed that most CMV-associated TCR beta chains appeared to be HLA-restricted.

The PCR employed 60 Vbeta primers together with 13 Jbeta primers. Sequencing was performed with immunoSEQ multiplex PCR; in TCRdb, only in-frame clones are kept and a portion is missing. Of under 200,000 clones listed, about three quarters are singletons. The germline V gene has CDR1 MNHNY and CDR2 SVGAGI (reference sequence). This CDR3 has 16 residues. V lost 2 bases to trimming and J lost 5 bases, with 18 bases between them. Notes on this clone: No antigen is known for it.

The rearrangement joins TRBV6-6 to TRBJ1-1, with a possible D match to TRBD1 (6 bases). This clonotype was sampled from a girl aged 5-17 years in good health and CMV-seronegative. Sequencing input: PBMCs. The CDR3 loop is CASSYRTTGRATEAFF. CDR3 nucleotides: TGTGCCAGCAGTTACCGGACCACAGGGAGGGCGACTGAAGCTTTCTTT.